The 27 T cell receptor beta chains in this list originate from one sample, sequenced in a study of cytomegalovirus exposure and HLA in healthy donors. This PCR relied on a set of 60 Vbeta primers and 13 Jbeta primers. The assay was immunoSEQ multiplex PCR, and TCRdb's table has in-frame clones only and misses some. The sample yields around 150,000 clones, around 84% seen once. The sequenced sample consisted of PBMCs. Receptor source: a man younger than 30 in good health and CMV-seropositive.

This clone has just a few counts. The chain combines TRBV7-4 with TRBJ2-7; TRBD1 matches at 10 bases. Germline values: CDR1 SGHVT, CDR2 SQSDAQ. The CDR3 is made up of 16 amino acids. With 2 bases clipped from V and 3 bases from J, the junction kept 7 bases outside the gene matches. Written as DNA, the CDR3 is TGTGCCAGCAGCTTACCGACAGGGGGCCCTTACTACGAGCAGTACTTC. Residues: CASSLPTGGPYYEQYF.

The CDR3 spells CASSPWTGSYNEQFF. DNA for the CDR3: TGTGCCAGCAGTCCGTGGACTGGCTCCTACAATGAGCAGTTCTTC. This sequence joins TRBV7-9 and TRBJ2-1; the D gene is possibly TRBD2 (5 bases). V was shortened by 6 bases and J by 0 bases, with 12 bases between the two germline ends. The CDR3 consists of 15 residues. Per the germline V gene, CDR1 is SEHNR and CDR2 is FQNEAQ (reference sequence).

The chain combines TRBV6-4 with TRBJ2-1, with 8 bases identical to TRBD2. The V gene's germline CDR1 is MRHNA and CDR2 SNTAGT. The length of the CDR3 is 16 residues. V lost 2 bases to trimming and J lost 6 bases; unmatched junction nucleotides: 9. The CDR3 nucleotides are TGTGCCAGCAGTGACCAGGGACTAGGTATTGGCAATGAGCAGTTCTTC. Translated, it gives CASSDQGLGIGNEQFF.

Here the CDR3 reads CASSEALPPTSGNTGELFF. CDR3 DNA sequence: TGTGCCAGCAGTGAAGCGCTCCCCCCTACTAGCGGGAACACCGGGGAGCTGTTTTTT. The chain recombines TRBV2 with TRBJ1-3; TRBD2 agrees at 8 bases. The DNA end favors TRBJ2-2, so the J call may be wrong. CDR3 length: 19 amino acids. Germline V gene sequence: CDR1 SNHLY, CDR2 FYNNEI.

The rearrangement uses TRBV6-1 and TRBJ1-5; D gene uncertain. V lost 6 bases to trimming and J lost 2 bases, with 8 bases between them. From germline, CDR1 is MNHNS and CDR2 SASEGT. This CDR3 spans 13 amino acids. CDR3 DNA sequence: TGTGCCAGCAGGGACTTGGGCAATCAGCCCCAGCATTTT. This encodes CASRDLGNQPQHF.

The chain couples TRBV19 to TRBJ1-2, with TRBD1 matching 8 bases. CDR3 length equals 16 residues. J was trimmed by 6 bases and V by 5 bases; bases with no gene match: 14. CDR1 is LNHDA, CDR2 SQIVND, per germline (reference sequence). Written as DNA, the CDR3 is TGTGCCAGTAGTCGGGCTGGACAGGGAAAGGGTAATGGCTACACCTTC. Translation gives CASSRAGQGKGNGYTF.

V usage is TRBV13 and J usage is TRBJ2-5; 7 bases fit TRBD1. The CDR3 covers 14 residues. V gave up 4 bases and J gave up 11 bases; unmatched junction bases: 13. CDR1 and CDR2 from the germline V gene are PRHDT and FYEKMQ (reference sequence). This chain's CDR3 is CASSSPGQPWEQYF. The CDR3 DNA reads TGTGCCAGCAGCTCCCCGGGACAGCCATGGGAGCAGTACTTC.

The genes are TRBV4-2 and TRBJ2-5; D is unclear. The CDR3 runs to 16 residues. The ends were cut back, 1 base at V and 2 bases at J, with 14 bases in the middle. Germline values: CDR1 LGHNA, CDR2 YNFKEQ. Here the CDR3 DNA reads TGTGCCAGCAGCCAAGGCATGGGCACCGAGCAAGAGACCCAGTACTTC. It yields the protein CASSQGMGTEQETQYF.

This clone was picked up one time. The V call is TRBV7-2, the J call TRBJ2-3; D is undetermined. The CDR3 length is 15 residues. Germline V gives CDR1 SGHTA, CDR2 FQGNSA. V was shortened by 5 bases and J by 1 base, with 13 bases between the two germline ends. DNA of the CDR3: TGTGCCAGCAGCCCTACGCGGCTTCGCACAGATACGCAGTATTTT. Translating gives CASSPTRLRTDTQYF.

The J gene is TRBJ2-3, the V gene TRBV6-6; D remains unclear. The length of the CDR3 is 14 residues. Germline V gene sequence: CDR1 MNHNY, CDR2 SVGAGI (reference sequence). The V end lost 2 bases, the J end lost 5 bases, and 11 bases lay between the germline ends. Here the CDR3 DNA reads TGTGCCAGCAGTTACCCAAATCGACTAGATACGCAGTATTTT. It specifies CASSYPNRLDTQYF.

The CDR3 spells CASSDNRSSYEQYF. The DNA of the CDR3 is TGTGCCAGCAGTGATAACAGGAGCTCCTACGAGCAGTACTTC. The V call is TRBV2, the J call TRBJ2-7; D may be TRBD1 (5 bases). The CDR3 extends over 14 amino acids. The V gene lost 3 bases and the J gene lost 0 bases, with 9 bases spanning the gap. CDR1 is SNHLY and CDR2 is FYNNEI in the germline V gene.

The gene calls are TRBV2 and TRBJ1-5; D not certain. In germline, CDR1 is SNHLY, CDR2 FYNNEI. V was shortened by 6 bases and J by 1 base, with 13 bases between the two germline ends. This CDR3 region has 15 residues. CDR3 sequence (DNA): TGTGCCAGCAGCCCGGGAAGCGCAAGCAATCAGCCCCAGCATTTT. This sequence encodes CASSPGSASNQPQHF.

CDR3 residues: CASGLVQKLAGGQEETQYF. The CDR3 coding sequence is TGTGCTAGTGGTTTGGTACAAAAACTAGCGGGGGGACAGGAAGAGACCCAGTACTTC. V is TRBV12-5 and J is TRBJ2-5; 12 nucleotides match TRBD2. V gave up 0 bases and J gave up 3 bases; unmatched junction bases: 11. Germline CDR1 reads LGHNT; CDR2 reads FRNRAP. The CDR3 loop spans 19 amino acids.

The V and J genes are TRBV4-1 and TRBJ2-6; D not resolved. From germline, CDR1 is MGHRA and CDR2 YSYEKL. This CDR3 comprises 19 residues. Trimming removed 1 base from V and 0 bases from J, with 16 bases in between. CDR3 residues: CASSQGGSTFSSGANVLTF. CDR3 bases: TGCGCCAGCAGCCAAGGCGGCAGTACGTTTAGCTCTGGGGCCAACGTCCTGACTTTC.

This chain joins TRBV27 and TRBJ2-1, with D uncertain. This CDR3 comprises 14 residues. V was cut by 6 bases and J by 2 bases, with 11 bases left in between. Germline V gene lookup returns CDR1 MNHEY and CDR2 SMNVEV (reference sequence). CDR3 amino acids: CASRGLRTYNEQFF. For the CDR3, the DNA is TGTGCCAGCAGGGGTCTGCGGACCTACAATGAGCAGTTCTTC.

The chain carries TRBV6-6 and TRBJ2-3, with D perhaps matching TRBD2 (5 bases). This CDR3 has 12 amino acids. Deletions cut 6 bases from V and 15 bases from J, with 19 bases between. Germline V CDR1 and CDR2: MNHNY, SVGAGI (reference sequence). The CDR3 spells CASSPTRGLSYF. The CDR3 nucleotides read TGTGCCAGCAGCCCCACGCGAGGGCTAAGTTATTTT.

The gene calls are TRBV9 and TRBJ2-1; D remains ambiguous. Germline V gene data show CDR1 as SGDLS and CDR2 as YYNGEE. The CDR3 contains 14 residues. V was shortened by 2 bases and J by 2 bases, with 8 bases between the two germline ends. CDR3 bases: TGTGCCAGCAGCGTCCCCCCAACCTACAATGAGCAGTTCTTC. This gives the protein CASSVPPTYNEQFF.

V gene TRBV11-3 combines with J gene TRBJ2-3; D gene uncertain. The CDR3 is made up of 13 amino acids. The V end lost 0 bases, the J end lost 5 bases, and 6 bases lay between the germline ends. The germline V gene encodes CDR1 SGHNT and CDR2 YENEEA. The DNA for the CDR3 is TGTGCCAGCAGCTTAGATCGGTTAGATACGCAGTATTTT. Translation gives CASSLDRLDTQYF.

The rearrangement uses TRBV7-2 and TRBJ1-2; 9 bases align to TRBD1. This CDR3 region has 15 residues. Trimming removed 0 bases from V and 7 bases from J; junction bases left unmatched: 6. Germline-derived CDR1 and CDR2 are SGHTA and FQGNSA. CDR3 loop: CASSLAGGQGRGYTF. DNA for the CDR3: TGTGCCAGCAGCTTAGCGGGGGGACAGGGACGTGGCTACACCTTC.

V is TRBV27 and J is TRBJ2-2, with 10 bases identical to TRBD2. Germline-derived CDR1 and CDR2 are MNHEY and SMNVEV (reference sequence). Trimming at V came to 6 bases and at J to 3 bases, leaving 10 bases not matched to a gene. CDR3 length: 17 amino acids. This chain's CDR3 is CASSREPGLAYTGELFF. The CDR3 bases are TGTGCCAGCAGCCGAGAGCCGGGACTAGCGTACACCGGGGAGCTGTTTTTT.

This chain connects TRBV7-8 to TRBJ1-2; D is unresolved. Germline assignment: CDR1 SGHVS and CDR2 FQNEAQ. Trimming pared 1 base from V and 5 bases from J, leaving 14 bases between. The CDR3 consists of 15 residues. The CDR3 nucleotides read TGTGCCAGCAGCTTAGAAACCCCAGGCACTTATGGCTACACCTTC. This gives the protein CASSLETPGTYGYTF.

This sequence joins TRBV7-8 and TRBJ1-5; TRBD1 might be the D (6 bases). This CDR3 region has 16 residues. Trimming took off 5 bases at V and 3 bases at J, with 17 bases between the two ends. Germline V gene data show CDR1 as SGHVS and CDR2 as FQNEAQ. As DNA, the CDR3 is TGTGCCAGCAGCCCAGGGACAAGTGGATACAATCAGCCCCAGCATTTT. This codes for CASSPGTSGYNQPQHF. Looking up the rest from reference TRBV7-8 and TRBJ1-5 gives the full variable domain: GAGVSQSPRYKVAKRGQDVALRCDPISGHVSLFWYQQALGQGPEFLTYFQNEAQLDKSGLPSDRFFAERPEGSVSTLKIQRTQQEDSAVYLCASSPGTSGYNQPQHFGDGTRLSIL.

J is TRBJ1-6 and V is TRBV7-2; D is unresolved. The CDR3 consists of 15 residues. Germline loops: CDR1 SGHTA, CDR2 FQGNSA. The V end was cut by 1 base, the J end by 8 bases, with 12 bases between. DNA of the CDR3: TGTGCCAGCAGCTTAGTTCCTCAGAGGGATTCACCCCTCCACTTT. It codes for CASSLVPQRDSPLHF.

This clone has only a few counts. This chain links TRBV18 with TRBJ2-3; D might be TRBD1 (5 bases). The CDR3 totals 16 residues. V dropped 0 bases and J dropped 3 bases, with 13 bases sitting between them. CDR1 KGHSH and CDR2 LQKENI come from the germline V gene. The CDR3, as DNA: TGTGCCAGCTCACCACCCGCCCAGGGCCCAACAGATACGCAGTATTTT. Protein product: CASSPPAQGPTDTQYF.

The chain carries TRBV30 and TRBJ2-5; 11 bases line up with TRBD2. Trimming at V came to 0 bases and at J to 1 base, leaving 1 base not matched to a gene. There are 15 residues in the CDR3. Per germline, CDR1 GTSNPN and CDR2 SVGIG (reference sequence). The CDR3 spells CAWSVLAGAQETQYF. The CDR3 DNA reads as TGTGCCTGGAGTGTACTAGCGGGGGCCCAAGAGACCCAGTACTTC.

The rearrangement joins TRBV13 to TRBJ2-1; 12 bases match TRBD2. J lost 6 bases, V lost 4 bases, and 10 bases had no gene match. This CDR3 comprises 17 residues. Germline CDR1 is PRHDT and CDR2 is FYEKMQ (reference sequence). CDR3 sequence reads: CASSSITTSGGINEQFF. CDR3 in DNA: TGTGCCAGCAGCTCGATCACCACTAGCGGGGGGATCAATGAGCAGTTCTTC.

The rearrangement uses TRBV6-5 and TRBJ1-1; D not certain. In germline, CDR1 is MNHEY, CDR2 SVGAGI. The CDR3 contains 15 residues. V lost 2 bases and J lost 3, with 13 bases in between. The CDR3 here is CASSYGGIGDTEAFF. CDR3 nucleotides: TGTGCCAGCAGTTACGGAGGGATTGGGGACACTGAAGCTTTCTTT.